Listed below are T cell receptor beta chains from one sample, sequenced in a study of lymphopenia after photon versus proton radiotherapy. Generated by immunoSEQ multiplex PCR, the TCRdb table keeps only in-frame clones and is missing some. The sample lists around 26,000 clones; 90% were seen once. The sequences come from peripheral blood, collected from a patient treated with photon-based radiotherapy. Receptor source: a woman aged 45 to 65 with cholangiocarcinoma. Each CDR3 is given with its conserved first and last residue. The D gene is left open where the match is weak. Not all rows give a size; the values are once, few, many and, for expanded clones, a class.

V gene	J gene	clone size	D gene	CDR3 DNA	CDR3 protein
TRBV5-4	TRBJ2-5	-	TRBD2	TGTGCCAGCAGCCCCCGGGACTACTGGGAAGAGACCCAGTACTTC	CASSPRDYWEETQYF
TRBV29-1	TRBJ2-7	-	-	TGCAGCGTTGTCAGGGACAAGTCCTACGAGCAGTACTTC	CSVVRDKSYEQYF
TRBV9	TRBJ2-7	-	TRBD2	TGTGCCAGCAGCACGACGGGACTAGCGGCCTACGAGCAGTACTTC	CASSTTGLAAYEQYF
TRBV7-2	TRBJ2-3	-	-	TGTGCCAGCAGCTTGGCCGCCTACACGCAGTATTTT	CASSLAAYTQYF
TRBV5-7	TRBJ1-4	-	-	TGTGCCAGCAGATTGACTGAAAAACTGTTTTTT	CASRLTEKLFF
TRBV2	TRBJ1-1	once	TRBD1	TGTGCCAGCAGGAGGACAGGGGCGAACACTGAAGCTTTCTTT	CASRRTGANTEAFF
TRBV29-1	TRBJ1-2	-	-	TGCAGCGTTGAAGAACTCGGAGGTTGGGGCTATGGCTACACCTTC	CSVEELGGWGYGYTF
TRBV6-5	TRBJ1-2	-	-	TGTGCCAGCACCCAAACCGGGCGGAATTATGGCTACACCTTC	CASTQTGRNYGYTF
TRBV11-2	TRBJ2-7	-	TRBD1	TGTGCCAGCAGCGCCAGGGGGCGTGGCGGCGAGCAGTACTTC	CASSARGRGGEQYF
TRBV18	TRBJ1-2	-	-	TGTGCCAGCTCACCATCGAGCGACTATGGCTACACCTTC	CASSPSSDYGYTF
TRBV27	TRBJ1-2	-	TRBD1	TGTGCCAGCAGTTTCCTAGGGGGCGATGGCTACACCTTC	CASSFLGGDGYTF
TRBV2	TRBJ1-1	-	-	TGTGCCAGCAGTGAATTAGGGGACCTGAACACTGAAGCTTTCTTT	CASSELGDLNTEAFF
TRBV5-8	TRBJ1-5	-	TRBD1	TGTGCCAGCAGCTTGGACTGGGGGACAGGGGGGAAGGGCAATCAGCCCCAGCATTTT	CASSLDWGTGGKGNQPQHF
TRBV7-2	TRBJ2-7	-	TRBD1	TGTGCCAGCAGCACTACAGGGGCCGCTGAAGACGAGCAGTACTTC	CASSTTGAAEDEQYF
TRBV5-5	TRBJ1-5	-	-	TGTGCCAGCAGCTTGGCAGGGAGGGTTCAGCCCCAGCATTTT	CASSLAGRVQPQHF
TRBV7-9	TRBJ1-6	-	-	TGTGCCAGCAGCTTAGCGAGGCAGAATAATTCACCCCTCCACTTT	CASSLARQNNSPLHF
TRBV6-1	TRBJ2-7	-	-	TGTGCCAGCAGCAGGCAGGGAACCTACGAGCAGTACTTC	CASSRQGTYEQYF
TRBV27	TRBJ2-1	-	-	TGTGCCAGCAGTTTTTTATGGACGGATTCCTACAATGAGCAGTTCTTC	CASSFLWTDSYNEQFF
TRBV2	TRBJ1-6	-	-	TGTGCCAGCAGTGAAGTTGGGAATTCACCCCTCCACTTT	CASSEVGNSPLHF
TRBV29-1	TRBJ2-5	-	TRBD2	TGCAGCGTCAACCCCCTAGAGGTAGCGGGGGCTGAGGAGACCCAGTACTTC	CSVNPLEVAGAEETQYF
TRBV6-4	TRBJ1-1	-	-	TGTGCCAGCAGTGAGAGGTTTGGACCATGGAACACTGAAGCTTTCTTT	CASSERFGPWNTEAFF
TRBV19	TRBJ1-2	-	-	TGTGCCAGTAGTATACAAGTCCGGTATGGCTACACCTTC	CASSIQVRYGYTF
TRBV4-3	TRBJ2-2	-	TRBD1	TGCGCCAGCAGCCAGGGACAGGGGGCGGTGGTGACCGGGGAGCTGTTTTTT	CASSQGQGAVVTGELFF
TRBV5-6	TRBJ2-5	-	TRBD1	TGTGCCAGCAGCTCTACCCCGAAAAGGACAGGGAAAACGTTAGAGACCCAGTACTTC	CASSSTPKRTGKTLETQYF
TRBV27	TRBJ1-3	-	-	TGTGCCAGCAGCCCAACCCGGAGCTCTGGAAACACCATATATTTT	CASSPTRSSGNTIYF